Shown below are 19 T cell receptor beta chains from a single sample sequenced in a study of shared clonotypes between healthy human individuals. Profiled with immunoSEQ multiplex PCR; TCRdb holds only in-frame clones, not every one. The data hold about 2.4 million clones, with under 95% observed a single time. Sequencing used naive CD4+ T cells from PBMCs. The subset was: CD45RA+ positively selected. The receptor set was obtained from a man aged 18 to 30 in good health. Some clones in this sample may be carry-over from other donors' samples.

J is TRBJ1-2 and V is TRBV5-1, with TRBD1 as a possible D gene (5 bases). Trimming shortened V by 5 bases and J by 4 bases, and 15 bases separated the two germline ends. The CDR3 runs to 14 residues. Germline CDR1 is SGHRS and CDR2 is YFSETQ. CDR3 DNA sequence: TGCGCCAGCAGACCTCTCGGGACGGTCTATGGCTACACCTTC. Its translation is CASRPLGTVYGYTF.

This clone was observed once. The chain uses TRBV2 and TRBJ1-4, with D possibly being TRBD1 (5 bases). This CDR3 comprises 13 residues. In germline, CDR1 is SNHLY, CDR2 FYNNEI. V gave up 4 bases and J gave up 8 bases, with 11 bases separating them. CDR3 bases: TGTGCCAGCAGTGCAAACCGGGGGGAAAAACTGTTTTTT. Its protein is CASSANRGEKLFF.

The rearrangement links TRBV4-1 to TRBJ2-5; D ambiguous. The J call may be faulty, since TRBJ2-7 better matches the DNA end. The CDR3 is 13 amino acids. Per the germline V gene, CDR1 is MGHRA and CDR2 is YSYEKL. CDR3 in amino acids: CASSPRVRYEQYF. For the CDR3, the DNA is TGCGCCAGCAGCCCCCGAGTTCGCTACGAGCAGTACTTC.

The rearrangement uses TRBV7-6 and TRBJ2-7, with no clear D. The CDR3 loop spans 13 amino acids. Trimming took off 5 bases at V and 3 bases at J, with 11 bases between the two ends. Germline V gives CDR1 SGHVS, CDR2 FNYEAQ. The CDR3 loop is CASSPLRGYEQYF. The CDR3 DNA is TGTGCCAGCAGCCCGCTCAGAGGCTACGAGCAGTACTTC.

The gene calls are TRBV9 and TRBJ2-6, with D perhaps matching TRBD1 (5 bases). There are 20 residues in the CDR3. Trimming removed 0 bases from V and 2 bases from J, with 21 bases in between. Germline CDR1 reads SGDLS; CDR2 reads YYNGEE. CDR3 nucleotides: TGTGCCAGCAGCGTAGTTAAGGGGCCAGTTTGGAGAACTGGGGCCAACGTCCTGACTTTC. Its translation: CASSVVKGPVWRTGANVLTF.

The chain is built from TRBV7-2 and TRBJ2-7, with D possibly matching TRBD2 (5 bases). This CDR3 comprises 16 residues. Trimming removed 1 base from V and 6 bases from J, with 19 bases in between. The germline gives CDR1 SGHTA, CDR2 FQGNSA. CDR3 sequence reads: CASSLVDRTPPPEQYF. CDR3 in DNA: TGTGCCAGCAGCTTAGTTGACCGGACTCCCCCACCCGAGCAGTACTTC.

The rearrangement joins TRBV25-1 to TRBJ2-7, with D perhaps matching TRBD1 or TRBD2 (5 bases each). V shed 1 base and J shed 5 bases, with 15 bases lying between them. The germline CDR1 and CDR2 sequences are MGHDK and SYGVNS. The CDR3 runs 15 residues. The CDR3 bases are TGTGCCAGCAGTGAATTGGGGGTCCCAGGAGACGAGCAGTACTTC. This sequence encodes CASSELGVPGDEQYF.

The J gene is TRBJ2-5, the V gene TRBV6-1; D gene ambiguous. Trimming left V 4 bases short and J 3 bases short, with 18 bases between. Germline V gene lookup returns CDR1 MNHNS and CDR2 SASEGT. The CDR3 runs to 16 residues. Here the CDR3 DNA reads TGTGCCAGCAGTGTTTCAAGTGTGTGGACCGAAGAGACCCAGTACTTC. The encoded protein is CASSVSSVWTEETQYF.

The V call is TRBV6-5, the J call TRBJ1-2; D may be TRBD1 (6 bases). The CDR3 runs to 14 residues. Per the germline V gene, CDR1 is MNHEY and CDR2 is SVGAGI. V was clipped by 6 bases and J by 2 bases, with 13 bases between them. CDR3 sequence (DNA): TGTGCCAGCAGCTCCTACGGACAGAACTATGGCTACACCTTC. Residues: CASSSYGQNYGYTF.

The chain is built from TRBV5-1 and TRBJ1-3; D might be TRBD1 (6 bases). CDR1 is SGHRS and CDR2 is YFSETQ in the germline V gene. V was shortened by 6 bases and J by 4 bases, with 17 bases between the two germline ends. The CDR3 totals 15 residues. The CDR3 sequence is CASTSGGLGGNTIYF. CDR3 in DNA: TGCGCCAGCACCTCCGGGGGGCTTGGGGGAAACACCATATATTTT.

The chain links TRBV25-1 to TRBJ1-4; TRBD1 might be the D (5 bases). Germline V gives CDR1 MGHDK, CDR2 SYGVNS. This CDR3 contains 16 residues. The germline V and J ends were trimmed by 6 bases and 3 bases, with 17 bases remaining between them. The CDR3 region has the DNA TGTGCCAGCAGGGCTGGGGCAGGAGGAGCTAATGAAAAACTGTTTTTT. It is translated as CASRAGAGGANEKLFF.

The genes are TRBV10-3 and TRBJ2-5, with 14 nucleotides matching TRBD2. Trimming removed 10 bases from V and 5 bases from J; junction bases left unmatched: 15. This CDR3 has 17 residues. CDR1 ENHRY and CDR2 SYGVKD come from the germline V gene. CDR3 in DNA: TGTGCCACCAATCGAGGCGGGACTAGCGGGAGTGGGGAGACCCAGTACTTC. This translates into CATNRGGTSGSGETQYF.

CDR3 nucleotides: TGTGCCAGCAGTTGGGTGGGCACTGAAGCTTTCTTT. It yields the protein CASSWVGTEAFF. The chain employs TRBV28 and TRBJ1-1; no clear D gene. Trimming cost V 4 bases and J 4 bases, with 7 bases left between them. Germline V gene lookup returns CDR1 MDHEN and CDR2 SYDVKM. The CDR3 has 12 residues.

The CDR3 DNA reads TGTGCCAGCAGTATCCATGACAGGGGATGGCGGAATTCACCCCTCCACTTT. Protein: CASSIHDRGWRNSPLHF. V and J are TRBV28 and TRBJ1-6, with 8 bases lining up with TRBD1. The V and J ends lost 5 bases and 7 bases, in that order; junction bases with no gene match: 13. Per the germline V gene, CDR1 is MDHEN and CDR2 is SYDVKM. The CDR3 sequence is 17 residues long. The entire variable domain, with the rest obtained from reference TRBV28 and TRBJ1-6, is as follows: DVKVTQSSRYLVKRTGEKVFLECVQDMDHENMFWYRQDPGLGLRLIYFSYDVKMKEKGDIPEGYSVSREKKERFSLILESASTNQTSMYLCASSIHDRGWRNSPLHFGNGTRLTVT.

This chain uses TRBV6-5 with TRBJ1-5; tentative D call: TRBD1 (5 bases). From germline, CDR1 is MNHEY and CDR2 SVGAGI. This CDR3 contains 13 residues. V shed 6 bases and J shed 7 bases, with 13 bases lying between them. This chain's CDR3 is CASSGGYGQPQHF. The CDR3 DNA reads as TGTGCCAGCAGCGGGGGGTACGGGCAGCCCCAGCATTTT.

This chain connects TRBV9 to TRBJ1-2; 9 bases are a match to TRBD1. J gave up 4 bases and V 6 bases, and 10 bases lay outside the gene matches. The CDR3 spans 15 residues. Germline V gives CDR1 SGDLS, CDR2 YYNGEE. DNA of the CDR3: TGTGCCAGCACTACTACAGGGGGCGGGAGCTATGGCTACACCTTC. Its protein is CASTTTGGGSYGYTF.

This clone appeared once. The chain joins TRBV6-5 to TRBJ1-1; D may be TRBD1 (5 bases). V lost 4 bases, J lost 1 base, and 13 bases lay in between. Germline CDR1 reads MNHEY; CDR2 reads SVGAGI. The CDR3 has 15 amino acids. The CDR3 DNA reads TGTGCCAGCAGTTGGGCCGGGAGGGGGAACACTGAAGCTTTCTTT. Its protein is CASSWAGRGNTEAFF.

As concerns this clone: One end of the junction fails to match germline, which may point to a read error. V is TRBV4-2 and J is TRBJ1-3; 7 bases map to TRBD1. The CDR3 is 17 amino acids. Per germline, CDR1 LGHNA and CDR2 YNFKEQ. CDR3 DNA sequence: TGTGCCAGCAGTCAAGAAGACAGGGTGGGTTCTGGAAACACCATATATTTT. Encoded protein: CASSQEDRVGSGNTIYF.

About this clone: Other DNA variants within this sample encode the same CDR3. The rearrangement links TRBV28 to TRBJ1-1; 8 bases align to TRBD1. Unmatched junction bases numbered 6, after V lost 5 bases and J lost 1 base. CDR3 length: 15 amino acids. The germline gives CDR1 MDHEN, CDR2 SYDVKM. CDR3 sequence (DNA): TGTGCCAGCAGTCCCCAGGGGGCTGGGAACACTGAAGCTTTCTTT. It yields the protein CASSPQGAGNTEAFF. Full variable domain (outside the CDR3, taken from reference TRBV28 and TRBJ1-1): DVKVTQSSRYLVKRTGEKVFLECVQDMDHENMFWYRQDPGLGLRLIYFSYDVKMKEKGDIPEGYSVSREKKERFSLILESASTNQTSMYLCASSPQGAGNTEAFFGQGTRLTVV.